This T cell receptor beta chain was recorded in a study of blood T cell repertoires in COVID-19. The wider study: Acute and convalescent COVID-19 samples came from the United States, Italy and Spain. PBMCs, B-cell-depleted T cells, or T cells were the source of the cDNA or gDNA that made up the material.

The V gene lost 5 bases and the J gene lost 9 bases, with 20 bases spanning the gap. The length of the CDR3 is 15 residues. Germline-derived CDR1 and CDR2 are LNHNV and YYDKDF (reference sequence). The assay was immunoSEQ multiplex PCR, and TCRdb's table has in-frame clones only and misses some. The sample contains about 94,000 clones, roughly 86% of which appear only once. The sequenced sample consisted of peripheral blood. This clonotype originated in a woman aged 60 to 75 in a cohort sampled during active or convalescent COVID-19. This chain uses TRBV15 with TRBJ1-3, with D hard to call. CDR3 DNA sequence: TGTGCCACCAGCTTTCGCCCCCCCCAAGGAGGCACCATATATTTT. Its translation: CATSFRPPQGGTIYF.